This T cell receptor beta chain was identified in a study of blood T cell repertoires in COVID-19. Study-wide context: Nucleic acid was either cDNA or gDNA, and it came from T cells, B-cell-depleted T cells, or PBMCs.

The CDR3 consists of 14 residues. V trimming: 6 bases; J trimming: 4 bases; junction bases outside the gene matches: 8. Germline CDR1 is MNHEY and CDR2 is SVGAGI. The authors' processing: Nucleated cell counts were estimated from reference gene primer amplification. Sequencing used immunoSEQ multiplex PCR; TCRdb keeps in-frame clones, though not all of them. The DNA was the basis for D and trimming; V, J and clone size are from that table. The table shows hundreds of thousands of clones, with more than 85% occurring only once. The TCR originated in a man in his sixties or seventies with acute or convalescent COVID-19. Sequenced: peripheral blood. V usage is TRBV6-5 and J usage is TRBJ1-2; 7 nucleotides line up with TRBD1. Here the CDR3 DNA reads TGTGCCAGCAGCCCGACAGGGCAGGGCTATGGCTACACCTTC. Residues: CASSPTGQGYGYTF.